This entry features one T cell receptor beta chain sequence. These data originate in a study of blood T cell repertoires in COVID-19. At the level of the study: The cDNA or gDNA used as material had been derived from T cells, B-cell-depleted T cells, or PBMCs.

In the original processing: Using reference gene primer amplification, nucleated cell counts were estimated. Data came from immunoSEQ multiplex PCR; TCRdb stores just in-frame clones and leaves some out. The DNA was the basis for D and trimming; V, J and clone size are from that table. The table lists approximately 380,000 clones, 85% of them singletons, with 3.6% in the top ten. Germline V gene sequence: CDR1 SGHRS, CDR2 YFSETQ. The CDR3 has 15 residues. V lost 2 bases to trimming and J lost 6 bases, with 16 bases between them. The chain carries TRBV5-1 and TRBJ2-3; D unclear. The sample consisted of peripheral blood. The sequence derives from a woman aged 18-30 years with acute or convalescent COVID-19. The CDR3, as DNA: TGCGCCAGCAGCTTTAATGACTTCACGGCGGATACGCAGTATTTT. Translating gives CASSFNDFTADTQYF.